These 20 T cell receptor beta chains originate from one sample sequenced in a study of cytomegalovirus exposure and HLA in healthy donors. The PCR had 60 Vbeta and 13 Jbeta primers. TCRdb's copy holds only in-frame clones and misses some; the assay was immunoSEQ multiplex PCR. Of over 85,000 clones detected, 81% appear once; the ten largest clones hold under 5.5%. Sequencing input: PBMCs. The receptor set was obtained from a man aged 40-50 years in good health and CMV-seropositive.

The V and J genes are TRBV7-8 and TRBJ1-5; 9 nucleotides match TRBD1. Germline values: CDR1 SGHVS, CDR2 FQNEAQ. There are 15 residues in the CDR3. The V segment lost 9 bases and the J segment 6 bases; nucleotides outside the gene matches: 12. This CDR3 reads CASSKDRGPSQPQHF. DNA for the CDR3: TGTGCCAGTTCCAAGGACAGGGGTCCGAGTCAGCCCCAGCATTTT.

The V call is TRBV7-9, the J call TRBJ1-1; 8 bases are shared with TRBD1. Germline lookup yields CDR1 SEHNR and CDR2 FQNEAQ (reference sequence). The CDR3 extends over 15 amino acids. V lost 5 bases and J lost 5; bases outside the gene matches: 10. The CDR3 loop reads CASSNNRQGHTEAFF. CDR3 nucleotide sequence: TGTGCCAGCAGCAACAATCGACAGGGGCATACTGAAGCTTTCTTT.

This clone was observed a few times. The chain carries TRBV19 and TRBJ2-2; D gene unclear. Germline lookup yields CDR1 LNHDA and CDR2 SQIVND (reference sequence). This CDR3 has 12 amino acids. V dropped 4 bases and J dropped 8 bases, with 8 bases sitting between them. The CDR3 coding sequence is TGTGCCAGTAGTACCTTTTTGGGGGAGCTGTTTTTT. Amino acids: CASSTFLGELFF.

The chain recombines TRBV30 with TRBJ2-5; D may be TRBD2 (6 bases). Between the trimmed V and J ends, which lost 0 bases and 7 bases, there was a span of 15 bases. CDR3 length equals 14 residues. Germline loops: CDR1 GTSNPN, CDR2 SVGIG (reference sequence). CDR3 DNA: TGTGCCTGGAGTGTTGGAGCGGGTGCGGGGACCCAGTACTTC. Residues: CAWSVGAGAGTQYF.

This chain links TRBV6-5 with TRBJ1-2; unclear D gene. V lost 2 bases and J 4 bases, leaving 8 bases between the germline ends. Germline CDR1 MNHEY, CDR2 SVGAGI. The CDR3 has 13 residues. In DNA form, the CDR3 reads TGTGCCAGCAGTTACGCAAACATCTATGGCTACACCTTC. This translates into CASSYANIYGYTF.

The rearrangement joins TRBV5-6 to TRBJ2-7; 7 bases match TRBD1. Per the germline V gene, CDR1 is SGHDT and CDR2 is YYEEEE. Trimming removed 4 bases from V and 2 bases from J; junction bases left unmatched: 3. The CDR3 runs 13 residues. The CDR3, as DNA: TGTGCCAGCAGCCGTCAGGGGGCCTACGAGCAGTACTTC. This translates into CASSRQGAYEQYF. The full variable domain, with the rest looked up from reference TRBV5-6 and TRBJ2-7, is DAGVTQSPTHLIKTRGQQVTLRCSPKSGHDTVSWYQQALGQGPQFIFQYYEEEERQRGNFPDRFSGHQFPNYSSELNVNALLLGDSALYLCASSRQGAYEQYFGPGTRLTVT.

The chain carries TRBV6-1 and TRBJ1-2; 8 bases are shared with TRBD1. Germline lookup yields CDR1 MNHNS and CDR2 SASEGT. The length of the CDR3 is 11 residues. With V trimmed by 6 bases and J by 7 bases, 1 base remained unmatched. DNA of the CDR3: TGTGCCAGCAGGGACAGGGCTGGCTACACCTTC. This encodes CASRDRAGYTF.

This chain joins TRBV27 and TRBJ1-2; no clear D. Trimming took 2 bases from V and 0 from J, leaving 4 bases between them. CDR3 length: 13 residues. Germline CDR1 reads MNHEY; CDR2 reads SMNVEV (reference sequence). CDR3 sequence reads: CASSLVANYGYTF. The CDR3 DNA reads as TGTGCCAGCAGTTTAGTAGCTAACTATGGCTACACCTTC.

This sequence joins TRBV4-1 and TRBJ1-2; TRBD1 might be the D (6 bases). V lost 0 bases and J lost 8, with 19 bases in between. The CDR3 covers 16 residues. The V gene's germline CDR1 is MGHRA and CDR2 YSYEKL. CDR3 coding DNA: TGCGCCAGCAGCCAAGACGACGCGTCAGACAGGCGAGGCTACACCTTC. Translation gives CASSQDDASDRRGYTF.

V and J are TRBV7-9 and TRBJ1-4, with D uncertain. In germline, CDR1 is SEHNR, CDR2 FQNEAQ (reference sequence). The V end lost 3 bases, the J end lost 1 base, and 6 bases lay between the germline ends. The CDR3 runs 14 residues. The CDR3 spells CASSFTETNEKLFF. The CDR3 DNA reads TGTGCCAGCAGCTTTACAGAAACTAATGAAAAACTGTTTTTT.

DNA for the CDR3: TGTGCCAGCAGTTTATCAGGGCTAGCGGGGGGTAGCACAGATACGCAGTATTTT. This translates into CASSLSGLAGGSTDTQYF. This chain connects TRBV28 to TRBJ2-3, with TRBD2 matching 11 bases. Trimming took 1 base from V and 0 from J; bases not matched to a gene: 6. Germline CDR1 is MDHEN and CDR2 is SYDVKM. CDR3 length: 18 amino acids.

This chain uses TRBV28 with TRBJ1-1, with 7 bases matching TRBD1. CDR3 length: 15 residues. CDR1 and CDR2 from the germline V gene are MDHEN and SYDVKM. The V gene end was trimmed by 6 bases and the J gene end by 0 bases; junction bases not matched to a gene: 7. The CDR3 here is CASREQGTMNTEAFF. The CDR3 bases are TGTGCCAGCAGGGAACAGGGGACAATGAACACTGAAGCTTTCTTT.

CDR3 protein: CASSPPQSYNEQFF. In nucleotides, the CDR3 is TGTGCCAGCAGCCCCCCACAGTCCTACAATGAGCAGTTCTTC. The chain uses TRBV9 and TRBJ2-1; D remains unclear. V was clipped by 4 bases and J by 1 base, with 9 bases between them. Germline-derived CDR1 and CDR2 are SGDLS and YYNGEE. The CDR3 has 14 residues.

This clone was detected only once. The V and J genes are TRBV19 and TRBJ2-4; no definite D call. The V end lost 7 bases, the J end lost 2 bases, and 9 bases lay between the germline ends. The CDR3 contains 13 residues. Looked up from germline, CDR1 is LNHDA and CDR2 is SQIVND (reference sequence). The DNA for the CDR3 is TGTGCCAGTACATCACAGACCAAAAACATTCAGTACTTC. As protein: CASTSQTKNIQYF.

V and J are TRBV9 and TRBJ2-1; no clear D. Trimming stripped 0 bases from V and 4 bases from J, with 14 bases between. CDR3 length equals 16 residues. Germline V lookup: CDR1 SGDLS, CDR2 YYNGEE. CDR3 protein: CASSVAPHMRYNEQFF. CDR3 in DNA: TGTGCCAGCAGCGTAGCTCCCCATATGAGATACAATGAGCAGTTCTTC.

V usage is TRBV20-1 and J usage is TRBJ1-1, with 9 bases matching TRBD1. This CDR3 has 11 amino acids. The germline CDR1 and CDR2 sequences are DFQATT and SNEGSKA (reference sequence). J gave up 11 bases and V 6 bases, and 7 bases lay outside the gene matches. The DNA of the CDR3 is TGCAGTGCCAAGCGGACAGGGGCGGCTTTCTTT. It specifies CSAKRTGAAFF.

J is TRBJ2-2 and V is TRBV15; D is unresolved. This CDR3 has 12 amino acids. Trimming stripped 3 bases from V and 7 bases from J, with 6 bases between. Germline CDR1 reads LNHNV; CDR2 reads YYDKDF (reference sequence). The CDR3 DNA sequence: TGTGCCACCAGCAGCCAGTACGGGGAGCTGTTTTTT. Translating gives CATSSQYGELFF.

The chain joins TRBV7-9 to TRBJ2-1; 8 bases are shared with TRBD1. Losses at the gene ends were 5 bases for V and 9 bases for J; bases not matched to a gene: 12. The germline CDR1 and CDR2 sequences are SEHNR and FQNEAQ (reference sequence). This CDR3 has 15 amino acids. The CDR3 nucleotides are TGTGCCAGCAGCGTACCGGGACAGGATATAGGTGAGCAGTTCTTC. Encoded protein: CASSVPGQDIGEQFF.

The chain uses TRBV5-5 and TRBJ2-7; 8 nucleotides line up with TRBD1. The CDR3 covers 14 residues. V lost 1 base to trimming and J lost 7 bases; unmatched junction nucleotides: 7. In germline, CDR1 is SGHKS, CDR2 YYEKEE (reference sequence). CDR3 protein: CASSLTGGRQEQYF. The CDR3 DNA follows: TGTGCCAGCAGCTTGACAGGGGGACGGCAGGAGCAGTACTTC.

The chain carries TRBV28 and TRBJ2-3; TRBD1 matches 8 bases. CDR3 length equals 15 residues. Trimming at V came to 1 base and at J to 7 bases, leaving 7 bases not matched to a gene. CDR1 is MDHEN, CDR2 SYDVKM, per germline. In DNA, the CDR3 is TGTGCCAGCAGTTTATTAGCCCGGACAGGGAATACGCAGTATTTT. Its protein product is CASSLLARTGNTQYF.